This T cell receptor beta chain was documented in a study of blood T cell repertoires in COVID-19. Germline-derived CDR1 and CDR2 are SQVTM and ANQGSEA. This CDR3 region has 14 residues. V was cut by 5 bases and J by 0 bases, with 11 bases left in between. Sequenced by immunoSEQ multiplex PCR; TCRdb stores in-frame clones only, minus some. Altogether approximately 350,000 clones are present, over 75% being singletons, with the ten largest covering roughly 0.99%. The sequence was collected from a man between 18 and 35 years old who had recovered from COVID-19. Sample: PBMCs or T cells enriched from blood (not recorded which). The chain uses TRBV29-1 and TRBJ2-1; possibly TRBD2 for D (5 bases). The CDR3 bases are TGCAGCGTTCGAGCGGCGAGCTCCTACAATGAGCAGTTCTTC. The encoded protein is CSVRAASSYNEQFF.